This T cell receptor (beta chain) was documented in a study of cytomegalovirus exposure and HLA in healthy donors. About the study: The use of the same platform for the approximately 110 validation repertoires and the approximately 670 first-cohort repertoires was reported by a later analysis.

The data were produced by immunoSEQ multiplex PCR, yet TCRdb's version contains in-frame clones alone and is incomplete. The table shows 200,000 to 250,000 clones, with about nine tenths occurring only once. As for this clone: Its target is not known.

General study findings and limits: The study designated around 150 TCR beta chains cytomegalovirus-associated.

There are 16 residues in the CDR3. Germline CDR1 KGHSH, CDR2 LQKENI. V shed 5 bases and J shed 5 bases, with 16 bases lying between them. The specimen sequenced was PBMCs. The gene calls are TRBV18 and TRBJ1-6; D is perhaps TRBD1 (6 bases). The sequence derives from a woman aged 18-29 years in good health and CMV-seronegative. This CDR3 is CASSAKGGGDNSPLHF. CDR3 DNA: TGTGCCAGCTCAGCCAAGGGAGGGGGAGATAATTCACCCCTCCACTTT.